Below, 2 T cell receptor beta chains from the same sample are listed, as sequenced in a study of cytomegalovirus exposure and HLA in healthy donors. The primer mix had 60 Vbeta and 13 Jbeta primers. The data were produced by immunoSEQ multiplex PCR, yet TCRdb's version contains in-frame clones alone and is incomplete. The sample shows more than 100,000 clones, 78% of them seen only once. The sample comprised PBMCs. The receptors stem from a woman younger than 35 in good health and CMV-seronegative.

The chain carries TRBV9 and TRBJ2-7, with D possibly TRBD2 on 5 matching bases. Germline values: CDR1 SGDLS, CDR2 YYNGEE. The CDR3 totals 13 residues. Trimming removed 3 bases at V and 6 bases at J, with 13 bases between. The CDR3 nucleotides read TGTGCCAGCAGCGGAACACTAGACGGCGAGCAGTACTTC. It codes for CASSGTLDGEQYF. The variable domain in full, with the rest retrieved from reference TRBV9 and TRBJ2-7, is DSGVTQTPKHLITATGQRVTLRCSPRSGDLSVYWYQQSLDQGLQFLIQYYNGEERAKGNILERFSAQQFPDLHSELNLSSLELGDSALYFCASSGTLDGEQYFGPGTRLTVT.

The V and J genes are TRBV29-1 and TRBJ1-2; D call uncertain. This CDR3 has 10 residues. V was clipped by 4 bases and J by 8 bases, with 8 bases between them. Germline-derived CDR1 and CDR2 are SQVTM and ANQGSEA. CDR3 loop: CSVVSFGYTF. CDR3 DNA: TGCAGCGTTGTTAGTTTCGGCTACACCTTC. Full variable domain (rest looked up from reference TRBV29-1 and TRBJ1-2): SAVISQKPSRDICQRGTSLTIQCQVDSQVTMMFWYRQQPGQSLTLIATANQGSEATYESGFVIDKFPISRPNLTFSTLTVSNMSPEDSSIYLCSVVSFGYTFGSGTRLTVV.